Listed below are T cell receptor beta chains from one sample, sequenced in a study of cytomegalovirus exposure and HLA in healthy donors. Sequencing was performed with immunoSEQ multiplex PCR; in TCRdb, only in-frame clones are kept and a portion is missing. The data hold some 71,000 clones, with around 70% observed a single time. The sequenced sample consisted of PBMCs. The receptor set was obtained from a woman younger than 45 in good health and CMV-seropositive. CDR3s include the opening cysteine and the closing phenylalanine or tryptophan. The D gene is left open where the match is weak. Clone size is stated in some rows and not others, as once, few, many or a class when expanded.

v_call	clone_size	j_call	d_call	cdr3_nt	cdr3_aa
TRBV6-5	.	TRBJ1-2	TRBD1	TGTGCCAGCAGTTCACAGGGGGCTGGTGGCTATGGCTACACCTTC	CASSSQGAGGYGYTF
TRBV2	few	TRBJ2-2	TRBD2	TGTGCCAGCTTGGGACTAGCGGGAGGGCCCCACGGTGCCGGGGAGCTGTTTTTT	CASLGLAGGPHGAGELFF
TRBV7-9	.	TRBJ2-7	.	TGCCCCACAGGGCTAACCTACGAGCAGTACTTC	CPTGLTYEQYF
TRBV7-9	.	TRBJ1-1	.	TGTGCCAGCAGCTCCACCCCGGGGTCGGGAACTGAAGCTTTCTTT	CASSSTPGSGTEAFF
TRBV4-2	once	TRBJ2-3	TRBD2	TGTGCCAGCAGCCTTGGACTAGCGGGAAGGACAGATACGCAGTATTTT	CASSLGLAGRTDTQYF
TRBV18	.	TRBJ2-3	.	TGTGCCAGCTCACCACTAATGTACTTGACAGATACGCAGTATTTT	CASSPLMYLTDTQYF
TRBV2	few	TRBJ1-5	.	TGTGCCAGCAGTGATTATAGAAATAGCAATCAGCCCCAGCATTTT	CASSDYRNSNQPQHF
TRBV4-3	.	TRBJ2-1	TRBD2	TGCGCCAGCAGCCAAGAGAGGACTAGCGGGAGCGGTGAGCAGTTCTTC	CASSQERTSGSGEQFF
TRBV19	few	TRBJ1-3	.	TGTGCCAGTAGTGTAATGTCCAGCTCTGGAAACACCATATATTTT	CASSVMSSSGNTIYF
TRBV4-2	.	TRBJ1-2	.	TGTGCCAGCAGCCGAACACAGGGATCCAACTATGGCTACACCTTC	CASSRTQGSNYGYTF
TRBV6-5	few	TRBJ2-7	TRBD1	TGTGCCAGCAGCCGGACAGGGTTGGAAATCTACGAGCAGTACTTC	CASSRTGLEIYEQYF
TRBV5-6	.	TRBJ2-7	TRBD2	TGTGCCGGGGGGAAGCGGGGATACGAGCAGTACTTC	CAGGKRGYEQYF
TRBV5-1	.	TRBJ2-5	.	TGCGCCAGCAGCTTGGATAGCCGGACAGTAGACCAGTACTTC	CASSLDSRTVDQYF
TRBV7-7	.	TRBJ2-7	TRBD1	TGTGCCAGCAGCTTAGGTGGGACAGGGGGCGGCTACGAGCAGTACTTC	CASSLGGTGGGYEQYF
TRBV4-2	.	TRBJ2-7	TRBD2	TGTGCCAGCAGCCTAATGACTAGCGGGAGCTCCTACGAGCAGTACTTC	CASSLMTSGSSYEQYF
TRBV30	.	TRBJ1-1	.	TGTGCCTGGAGTGTTTCAGGGTGGAACACTGAAGCTTTCTTT	CAWSVSGWNTEAFF
TRBV6-6	.	TRBJ2-7	TRBD1	TGTGCCAGCAGTCGTCAGGGGGACGAGCAGTACTTC	CASSRQGDEQYF
TRBV5-1	.	TRBJ1-2	.	TGCGCCAGCAGCTCCGCCTCGGGAAGAGGCTACACCTTC	CASSSASGRGYTF
TRBV10-1	few	TRBJ1-1	.	TGCGCCAGCAGTAGAGTCGTGGACACTGAAGCTTTCTTT	CASSRVVDTEAFF
TRBV2	.	TRBJ2-3	TRBD2	TGTGCCAGCAGGAAGGGACTAGCGGGAAGCACAGATACGCAGTATTTT	CASRKGLAGSTDTQYF
TRBV11-3	.	TRBJ2-2	TRBD1	TGTGCCAGCAGCCCAAAGGGGGCAGCCGCGAACGGCGGGGAGCTGTTTTTT	CASSPKGAAANGGELFF
TRBV28	.	TRBJ1-1	.	TGTGCCAGCAGTCCCCTGCAGGGGTGGACTGAAGCTTTCTTT	CASSPLQGWTEAFF
TRBV18	few	TRBJ1-1	.	TGTGCCACCACCTTTACCCGGGGGAACACTGAAGCTTTCTTT	CATTFTRGNTEAFF
TRBV7-9	.	TRBJ2-7	.	TGTGCCAGCAGCTTTGACAGCTCCTACGAGCAGTACTTC	CASSFDSSYEQYF